These T cell receptor beta chains were read from a single sample in a study of early T cells in non-severe SARS-CoV-2 infection. TCRdb processed the 5' RACE reads anew with MiXCR; each CDR3 protein has one entry. The sample has over 50,000 distinct CDR3 sequences, under 15% seen once; the top ten hold roughly 10%. The sequenced sample was whole blood, obtained at baseline. The receptor source for this set is an adult who was a healthcare worker with PCR-confirmed SARS-CoV-2 infection or an uninfected control (not recorded which). The CDR3 runs from the conserved cysteine through the conserved F or W. A D gene is named only where the DNA matches it firmly. Size is omitted from some rows. Given values are once, few, many or a class for expanded clones.

length	D	J	V	size	CDR3	DNA
14	TRBD2	TRBJ2-7	TRBV7-8	NA	CASSFSGGVYEQYF	TGTGCCAGCAGCTTTAGCGGGGGGGTTTACGAGCAGTACTTC
18	NA	TRBJ2-7	TRBV4-1	many	CASSHQKAGTSSSYEQYF	TGCGCCAGCAGCCACCAAAAGGCCGGGACATCGAGCTCCTACGAGCAGTACTTC
19	TRBD1	TRBJ2-1	TRBV6-6	few	CASSPSPGQGPGSYNEQFF	TGTGCCAGCAGTCCGTCTCCGGGACAGGGTCCCGGCTCCTACAATGAGCAGTTCTTC
17	NA	TRBJ1-3	TRBV5-1	NA	CASSLEAGPISGNTIYF	TGCGCCAGCAGCTTGGAGGCAGGGCCAATCTCTGGAAACACCATATATTTT
14	NA	TRBJ2-7	TRBV6-5	NA	CASSYSSQTYEQYF	TGTGCCAGCAGTTACTCGAGCCAGACCTACGAGCAGTACTTC
13	NA	TRBJ1-5	TRBV7-9	NA	CASSSRGDQPQHF	TGTGCCAGCAGCTCTCGAGGGGATCAGCCCCAGCATTTT
15	NA	TRBJ2-1	TRBV10-1	few	CASTRDKEPYNEQFF	TGCGCCAGCACCAGGGACAAGGAGCCCTACAATGAGCAGTTCTTC
14	NA	TRBJ1-2	TRBV12-3/TRBV12-4	NA	CASSPGLLDYGYTF	TGTGCCAGCAGTCCCGGGTTACTCGACTATGGCTACACCTTC
12	NA	TRBJ1-4	TRBV6-1	NA	CASRGTGGELFF	TGTGCCAGCAGAGGGACGGGGGGGGAACTGTTTTTT
17	NA	TRBJ2-3	TRBV4-1	NA	CASSLQRTGAATDTQYF	TGCGCCAGCAGCCTTCAAAGGACGGGGGCCGCAACAGATACGCAGTATTTT
16	NA	TRBJ2-6	TRBV6-5	NA	CASNQEKSSGANVLTF	TGTGCCAGCAATCAGGAAAAGAGCTCTGGGGCCAACGTCCTGACTTTC
15	NA	TRBJ2-6	TRBV12-3/TRBV12-4	NA	CATSGTQAGANVLTF	TGTGCCACATCCGGGACACAGGCTGGGGCCAACGTCCTGACTTTC
13	NA	TRBJ1-1	TRBV27	few	CASSSRTPREAFF	TGTGCCAGCAGTTCCCGGACCCCAAGAGAAGCTTTCTTT
14	TRBD1	TRBJ2-4	TRBV30	NA	CAWSAPGTGTIQYF	TGTGCCTGGAGTGCCCCCGGGACAGGGACCATTCAGTACTTC
16	TRBD2	TRBJ2-5	TRBV5-4	medium-sized	CASSYETSPSQETQYF	TGTGCCAGCAGTTACGAGACTAGCCCTTCCCAAGAGACCCAGTACTTC
14	NA	TRBJ2-7	TRBV27	many	CASRVGVTSYEQYF	TGTGCCAGCAGGGTTGGAGTGACCTCCTACGAGCAGTACTTC
16	TRBD2	TRBJ2-5	TRBV28	NA	CASTPGVAGAGETQYF	TGTGCCAGCACTCCTGGGGTAGCGGGGGCGGGAGAGACCCAGTACTTC
16	TRBD2	TRBJ2-1	TRBV19	many	CASSISGLAKYNEQFF	TGTGCCAGTAGTATATCGGGACTAGCGAAATACAATGAGCAGTTCTTC
13	NA	TRBJ2-1	TRBV19	few	CASRQLLYNEQFF	TGTGCCAGCCGACAGCTACTTTACAATGAGCAGTTCTTC
14	NA	TRBJ2-7	TRBV9	NA	CASSGTSASYEQYF	TGTGCCAGCAGCGGTACTAGTGCCTCCTACGAGCAGTACTTC
11	NA	TRBJ1-1	TRBV7-9	few	CASQSNTEAFF	TGTGCCAGCCAATCGAACACTGAAGCTTTCTTT
14	NA	TRBJ2-2	TRBV29-1	few	CSAWSRGGTGELFF	TGCAGCGCCTGGTCCCGAGGTGGCACCGGGGAGCTGTTTTTT
16	NA	TRBJ2-7	TRBV28	few	CASSLSRAFASYEQYF	TGTGCCAGCAGTTTGTCCAGAGCGTTCGCCTCCTACGAGCAGTACTTC
14	TRBD2	TRBJ2-7	TRBV6-5	many	CASSYTSGGLEQYF	TGTGCCAGCAGTTATACTAGCGGCGGATTGGAGCAGTACTTC
14	NA	TRBJ2-1	TRBV27	many	CASSLYQGGGEQFF	TGTGCCAGCAGTTTATACCAGGGCGGGGGCGAGCAGTTCTTC
12	NA	TRBJ2-7	TRBV2	few	CASSGLKNEQYF	TGTGCCAGCAGTGGGCTAAAGAACGAGCAGTACTTC
14	NA	TRBJ1-2	TRBV12-3/TRBV12-4	NA	CASSFGRTYYGYTF	TGTGCCAGCAGTTTCGGGAGGACATATTATGGCTACACCTTC
16	NA	TRBJ2-5	TRBV4-1	NA	CASSQDRVRGQETQYF	TGCGCCAGCAGCCAAGATCGGGTGAGAGGGCAAGAGACCCAGTACTTC
14	NA	TRBJ1-1	TRBV5-1	many	CASSLVQGETEAFF	TGCGCCAGCAGCTTGGTCCAGGGAGAGACTGAAGCTTTCTTT
12	TRBD1	TRBJ1-2	TRBV20-1	NA	CSAGTGNYGYTF	TGCAGTGCAGGGACAGGGAACTATGGCTACACCTTC
13	NA	TRBJ1-1	TRBV29-1	many	CSVGGALRPEAFF	TGCAGCGTTGGGGGGGCGTTGAGGCCTGAAGCTTTCTTT
15	NA	TRBJ2-5	TRBV21-1	NA	CASTQGRDRGETQYF	TGTGCCAGCACCCAGGGCAGGGACCGAGGGGAGACCCAGTACTTC
13	NA	TRBJ2-7	TRBV27	few	CASSPGQAYEQYF	TGTGCCAGCAGCCCGGGACAAGCCTACGAGCAGTACTTC
15	NA	TRBJ1-1	TRBV3-1	NA	CASSHLTTGNTEAFF	TGTGCCAGCAGCCATTTAACAACAGGGAACACTGAAGCTTTCTTT
13	NA	TRBJ2-7	TRBV18	few	CASTADRAYEQYF	TGTGCCAGCACGGCCGACCGGGCCTACGAGCAGTACTTC
15	TRBD1	TRBJ1-5	TRBV7-9	many	CASSLQGDINQPQHF	TGTGCCAGCAGCTTACAGGGGGATATCAATCAGCCCCAGCATTTT
17	TRBD2	TRBJ2-1	TRBV9	NA	CASSPWTSGGVYNEQFF	TGTGCCAGCAGCCCGTGGACTAGCGGGGGGGTTTACAATGAGCAGTTCTTC
14	NA	TRBJ2-3	TRBV10-1	once	CASAPGHITDTQYF	TGCGCCTCCGCCCCGGGACACATAACAGATACGCAGTATTTT
14	NA	TRBJ2-3	TRBV5-5	few	CASSSVPPPDTQYF	TGTGCCAGCAGCTCAGTCCCACCGCCAGATACGCAGTATTTT
11	NA	TRBJ1-4	TRBV10-2	few	CASSEAGPRFF	TGCGCCAGCAGTGAAGCAGGCCCAAGGTTTTTT
14	NA	TRBJ2-1	TRBV19	few	CASSMGQGNSEQFF	TGTGCCAGTAGTATGGGCCAGGGGAACAGTGAGCAGTTCTTT
14	TRBD1	TRBJ2-3	TRBV19	NA	CASSKGQDTDTQYF	TGTGCCAGTAGTAAGGGACAGGATACAGATACGCAGTATTTT
12	TRBD2	TRBJ2-1	TRBV28	NA	CASTPSGGPQFF	TGTGCCAGCACCCCTAGCGGGGGCCCCCAGTTCTTC
14	NA	TRBJ2-2	TRBV24-1	NA	CATSRQGNTGELFF	TGTGCCACCAGTCGTCAGGGGAACACCGGGGAGCTGTTTTTT
16	NA	TRBJ2-7	TRBV11-2	few	CASSLTTGALTYEQYF	TGTGCCAGCAGCTTGACCACTGGGGCACTAACCTACGAGCAGTACTTC
12	TRBD1	TRBJ2-7	TRBV20-1	many	CSAGYQGTGIYF	TGCAGTGCTGGGTACCAGGGGACAGGCATTTACTTC
14	NA	TRBJ2-2	TRBV10-2	many	CASSTTGSTGELFF	TGCGCCAGCAGTACAACAGGGAGCACCGGGGAGCTGTTTTTT
14	TRBD1	TRBJ2-7	TRBV19	NA	CASSEGQGYYEQYF	TGTGCCAGTAGTGAGGGACAGGGTTACTACGAGCAGTACTTC